Presented here are 27 T cell receptor beta chains from one specimen sequenced in a study of shared clonotypes between healthy human individuals. Naive CD8 cells, CD45RO-negative and positively selected for CCR7, excluded terminally differentiated effector memory CD45RA+ cells. Produced via immunoSEQ multiplex PCR; TCRdb's table is partial and in-frame only. The sample includes roughly 2.1 million clones, 93% of them seen just once. Sequencing was carried out using naive CD8+ T cells from PBMCs. These receptors all come from a man aged 18-30 years in good health. Some clones in this sample may be carry-over from other donors' samples.

This chain connects TRBV6-1 to TRBJ1-5; weak D call: TRBD1 (6 bases). The CDR3 runs to 15 residues. The V end lost 8 bases, the J end lost 0 bases, and 14 bases lay between the germline ends. From germline, CDR1 is MNHNS and CDR2 SASEGT. CDR3 DNA sequence: TGTGCCAGCGACAGGCTCCCATATAGCAATCAGCCCCAGCATTTT. Translation: CASDRLPYSNQPQHF.

The CDR3 here is CASNNIYEQYF. For the CDR3, the DNA is TGCGCCAGCAATAACATCTACGAGCAGTACTTC. This chain connects TRBV10-2 to TRBJ2-7; D not certain. The CDR3 consists of 11 residues. Per germline, CDR1 WSHSY and CDR2 SAAADI. Trimming stripped 7 bases from V and 3 bases from J, with 7 bases between.

The rearrangement uses TRBV5-8 and TRBJ2-7; D is possibly TRBD1 (6 bases). Germline-derived CDR1 and CDR2 are SGHTS and YDEGEE. Trimming cost V 1 base and J 2 bases, with 10 bases left between them. The CDR3 totals 14 residues. CDR3 DNA sequence: TGTGCCAGCAGCTTGAACAGGGACACCTACGAGCAGTACTTC. It specifies CASSLNRDTYEQYF.

This chain uses TRBV14 with TRBJ2-5; TRBD2 agrees at 11 bases. The V gene's germline CDR1 is SGHDN and CDR2 FVKESK. The V segment lost 4 bases and the J segment 1 base; nucleotides outside the gene matches: 2. The CDR3 length is 15 residues. CDR3 region: CASSRGLAVQETQYF. DNA of the CDR3: TGTGCCAGCAGCCGGGGACTAGCGGTCCAAGAGACCCAGTACTTC.

The chain has TRBV28 and TRBJ1-2; 7 nucleotides line up with TRBD1. The CDR3 totals 14 residues. J lost 8 bases, V lost 3 bases, and 9 bases had no gene match. Per germline, CDR1 MDHEN and CDR2 SYDVKM. The CDR3 here is CASSLTGWAEGYTF. The DNA of the CDR3 is TGTGCCAGCAGTTTGACAGGGTGGGCGGAAGGCTACACCTTC.

The chain uses TRBV9 and TRBJ2-5; TRBD2 agrees at 8 bases. Germline values: CDR1 SGDLS, CDR2 YYNGEE. This CDR3 has 16 amino acids. J gave up 3 bases and V 0 bases, and 7 bases lay outside the gene matches. The CDR3 sequence: CASSVVGSGKKETQYF. The CDR3 DNA is TGTGCCAGCAGCGTAGTGGGTAGCGGGAAGAAAGAGACCCAGTACTTC.

The rearrangement uses TRBV9 and TRBJ2-7; 7 bases line up with TRBD1. In germline, CDR1 is SGDLS, CDR2 YYNGEE. V dropped 3 bases and J dropped 7; count of bases not matched to a gene: 10. CDR3 size: 14 residues. The chain's CDR3 is CASSEGQSGSEQYF. CDR3 nucleotide sequence: TGTGCCAGCAGCGAGGGACAGTCGGGTAGTGAGCAGTACTTC. The whole variable domain, filled in from reference TRBV9 and TRBJ2-7, reads DSGVTQTPKHLITATGQRVTLRCSPRSGDLSVYWYQQSLDQGLQFLIQYYNGEERAKGNILERFSAQQFPDLHSELNLSSLELGDSALYFCASSEGQSGSEQYFGPGTRLTVT.

The genes are TRBV9 and TRBJ2-2; D unresolved. Looked up from germline, CDR1 is SGDLS and CDR2 is YYNGEE. The germline V and J ends were trimmed by 3 bases and 2 bases, with 5 bases remaining between them. This CDR3 comprises 13 residues. This CDR3 reads CASSAPNTGELFF. CDR3 DNA: TGTGCCAGCAGCGCACCCAACACCGGGGAGCTGTTTTTT.

The chain uses TRBV5-1 and TRBJ2-7; 7 bases match TRBD2. V gave up 0 bases and J gave up 0 bases; unmatched junction bases: 6. Germline V gene data show CDR1 as SGHRS and CDR2 as YFSETQ. The CDR3 covers 16 residues. In nucleotides, the CDR3 is TGCGCCAGCAGCTTGGAGGGAGGGATGACCTCCTACGAGCAGTACTTC. The encoded protein is CASSLEGGMTSYEQYF.

This chain joins TRBV2 and TRBJ2-7; 16 bases are shared with TRBD2. The CDR3 is 17 residues long. Germline-derived CDR1 and CDR2 are SNHLY and FYNNEI. Trimming removed 6 bases from V and 4 bases from J; junction bases left unmatched: 9. CDR3 region: CASRGTSGRAGLYEQYF. The CDR3 DNA reads as TGTGCCAGCAGAGGGACTAGCGGGAGGGCCGGGTTGTACGAGCAGTACTTC.

The chain has TRBV2 and TRBJ2-2; the D gene is possibly TRBD2 (5 bases). This CDR3 has 12 amino acids. V was pared by 3 bases and J by 7 bases, with 6 bases between. CDR1 is SNHLY and CDR2 is FYNNEI in the germline V gene. Here the CDR3 reads CASSEGVGELFF. The CDR3 DNA sequence: TGTGCCAGCAGTGAGGGAGTCGGGGAGCTGTTTTTT.

As for this clone: This same CDR3 is encoded by further DNA sequences in the sample. The chain is built from TRBV9 and TRBJ2-5; 11 bases align to TRBD2. Germline CDR1 reads SGDLS; CDR2 reads YYNGEE. This CDR3 comprises 14 residues. After removal of 5 bases from V and 4 bases from J, the junction contained 4 bases not matched to a gene. As DNA, the CDR3 is TGTGCCAGCAGTGCTAGCGGGAGGCGAGAGACCCAGTACTTC. Translating it yields CASSASGRRETQYF.

This clone was observed a handful of times. Other nucleotide sequences from this sample produce the same CDR3. This chain links TRBV9 with TRBJ2-7, with 8 bases lining up with TRBD2. CDR1 is SGDLS and CDR2 is YYNGEE in the germline V gene. J was trimmed by 3 bases and V by 0 bases; bases with no gene match: 2. CDR3 length: 14 amino acids. CDR3 amino acids: CASSVGLAGYEQYF. The CDR3 DNA reads as TGTGCCAGCAGCGTAGGGCTAGCGGGCTACGAGCAGTACTTC.

V and J are TRBV2 and TRBJ1-5; TRBD1 matches at 9 bases. V dropped 6 bases and J dropped 6; count of bases not matched to a gene: 9. The CDR3 totals 15 residues. Germline-derived CDR1 and CDR2 are SNHLY and FYNNEI. The CDR3 sequence is CASSPIPGQGQPQHF. Here the CDR3 DNA reads TGTGCCAGCAGCCCCATCCCGGGACAGGGTCAGCCCCAGCATTTT.

With respect to this clone: The sample holds other DNA sequences that translate to the same CDR3. The V and J genes are TRBV7-9 and TRBJ2-7; 7 bases align to TRBD2. This CDR3 comprises 13 residues. The junction had 3 bases not matched to a gene; V was cut back by 5 bases and J by 2 bases. CDR1 and CDR2 (germline): SEHNR, FQNEAQ (reference sequence). The CDR3 region is CASSGGTTYEQYF. The CDR3, as DNA: TGTGCCAGCAGCGGGGGGACTACCTACGAGCAGTACTTC.

V is TRBV4-1 and J is TRBJ2-7; 7 bases are shared with TRBD1. From germline, CDR1 is MGHRA and CDR2 YSYEKL. V shed 2 bases and J 6 bases; nucleotides not matched to a gene: 4. There are 13 residues in the CDR3. The CDR3 DNA reads as TGCGCCAGCAGCCAAAGTGACAGGGCCGAGCAGTACTTC. It is translated as CASSQSDRAEQYF.

This chain connects TRBV5-4 to TRBJ1-5; D is unclear. Germline loops: CDR1 SGHNT, CDR2 YYREEE (reference sequence). CDR3 length: 13 amino acids. V was cut by 0 bases and J by 5 bases, with 6 bases left in between. CDR3 loop: CASSLAGHQPQHF. The CDR3, as DNA: TGTGCCAGCAGCTTGGCCGGCCATCAGCCCCAGCATTTT.

The chain links TRBV19 to TRBJ2-1, with 11 bases lining up with TRBD2. J gave up 10 bases and V 4 bases, and 12 bases lay outside the gene matches. The CDR3 sequence is 16 residues long. The germline V gene has CDR1 LNHDA and CDR2 SQIVND (reference sequence). The CDR3 reads CASSTRTSGPLREQFF. The CDR3 nucleotides are TGTGCCAGTAGTACTCGGACTAGCGGGCCCCTGCGGGAGCAGTTCTTC.

The rearrangement joins TRBV2 to TRBJ2-4; D may be TRBD1 or TRBD2 (5 bases each). V was pared by 4 bases and J by 3 bases, with 16 bases between. There are 16 residues in the CDR3. Per the germline V gene, CDR1 is SNHLY and CDR2 is FYNNEI. Here the CDR3 DNA reads TGTGCCAGCAGTGGGCCCCTCGAGGGGTTCAAAAACATTCAGTACTTC. It specifies CASSGPLEGFKNIQYF.

The genes are TRBV15 and TRBJ2-1; D gene uncertain. Deletions cut 0 bases from V and 9 bases from J, with 12 bases between. Germline CDR1 LNHNV, CDR2 YYDKDF (reference sequence). The CDR3 runs 14 residues. The CDR3 DNA sequence: TGTGCCACCAGCAGAGATCGTGGGTACCGTGAGCAGTTCTTC. The encoded protein is CATSRDRGYREQFF.

The chain has TRBV7-9 and TRBJ2-7; TRBD1 matches at 10 bases. Germline V CDR1 and CDR2: SEHNR, FQNEAQ (reference sequence). V shed 5 bases and J 9 bases; nucleotides not matched to a gene: 16. The CDR3 consists of 16 residues. CDR3 residues: CASSPEAGQGMRVQYF. CDR3 in DNA: TGTGCCAGCAGCCCAGAAGCGGGACAGGGGATGAGGGTGCAGTACTTC.

Only one count was recorded for this clone. The chain employs TRBV27 and TRBJ2-2; TRBD1 or TRBD2 may be the D gene (6 bases each). CDR3 length: 13 residues. The germline V gene encodes CDR1 MNHEY and CDR2 SMNVEV (reference sequence). V was cut by 6 bases and J by 5 bases, with 10 bases left in between. The CDR3 DNA reads TGTGCCAGCAGCCAGGGGACTACCGGGGAGCTGTTTTTT. Translating gives CASSQGTTGELFF.

The rearrangement uses TRBV9 and TRBJ2-7, with a weak D call TRBD1 (5 bases). CDR1 and CDR2 from the germline V gene are SGDLS and YYNGEE. This CDR3 spans 14 amino acids. V lost 2 bases and J 5 bases, leaving 14 bases between the germline ends. In DNA form, the CDR3 reads TGTGCCAGCAGCGTTAGACAGAAAAGCGACGAGCAGTACTTC. Its translation: CASSVRQKSDEQYF.

V is TRBV5-5 and J is TRBJ2-7, with 7 bases matching TRBD1. The V gene's germline CDR1 is SGHKS and CDR2 YYEKEE (reference sequence). V lost 0 bases to trimming and J lost 6 bases; unmatched junction nucleotides: 15. The CDR3 is 17 residues long. CDR3 in DNA: TGTGCCAGCAGCTTGGAGGGGCCCTACAGGGGTGGGGGCGAGCAGTACTTC. This translates into CASSLEGPYRGGGEQYF.

The gene calls are TRBV28 and TRBJ2-7, with 12 nucleotides matching TRBD2. This CDR3 contains 16 residues. The germline V gene encodes CDR1 MDHEN and CDR2 SYDVKM. Trimming removed 6 bases from V and 3 bases from J; junction bases left unmatched: 9. DNA for the CDR3: TGTGCCAGCAGCCCGATCAGACTAGCGGGAGACTACGAGCAGTACTTC. Residues: CASSPIRLAGDYEQYF.

This clone came up once. The J gene is TRBJ1-1, the V gene TRBV11-2; no clear D. This CDR3 comprises 12 residues. The V gene's germline CDR1 is SGHAT and CDR2 FQNNGV. Trimming stripped 3 bases from V and 7 bases from J, with 9 bases between. The CDR3 reads CASSLDRREAFF. The DNA for the CDR3 is TGTGCCAGCAGCTTGGACCGCCGTGAAGCTTTCTTT. Using reference TRBV11-2 and TRBJ1-1 for the parts outside the CDR3, the full variable domain is EAGVAQSPRYKIIEKRQSVAFWCNPISGHATLYWYQQILGQGPKLLIQFQNNGVVDDSQLPKDRFSAERLKGVDSTLKIQPAKLEDSAVYLCASSLDRREAFFGQGTRLTVV.

The V and J genes are TRBV5-1 and TRBJ1-5; TRBD1 aligns across 8 bases. Unmatched junction bases numbered 2, after V lost 4 bases and J lost 5 bases. CDR3 length equals 13 residues. The V gene's germline CDR1 is SGHRS and CDR2 YFSETQ. The CDR3 nucleotides are TGCGCCAGCAGCCCGGACAGGGATCAGCCCCAGCATTTT. It specifies CASSPDRDQPQHF.